These T cell receptor beta chains were read from a single sample in a study of identical twins. MiXCR, run by TCRdb on the 5' RACE reads, gives a single entry per CDR3 protein. Seen here are 450,000 to 500,000 distinct CDR3 sequences, 13% to 15% observed once, and the top ten hold about 1%. This sample also belongs to another study, concerning yellow fever vaccine responses in identical twins.

Sequenced sample: CD4+ T cells sorted from blood. The receptors shown here come from a woman under 30 in good health. Both conserved end residues are part of each CDR3. D genes are given only for firm matches. Clone sizes are given selectively: once, few, many, or a class where the clone is expanded.

cdr3_length	v_call	j_call	clone_size	d_call	cdr3_aa	cdr3_nt
15	TRBV7-2	TRBJ2-7	.	.	CASSFSRGSFGEQYF	TGTGCCAGCAGCTTCTCCCGGGGAAGTTTTGGGGAGCAGTACTTC
16	TRBV7-9	TRBJ2-1	few	.	CASSVRESPQYNEQFF	TGTGCCAGCAGCGTTAGGGAAAGCCCCCAGTACAATGAGCAGTTCTTC
15	TRBV27	TRBJ2-7	few	.	CASSLWPGLVGEQYF	TGTGCCAGCAGTTTATGGCCAGGGCTAGTGGGGGAGCAGTACTTC
15	TRBV9	TRBJ2-2	few	.	CASTVGQVGGGELFF	TGTGCCAGCACCGTTGGACAGGTCGGGGGCGGGGAGCTGTTTTTT
13	TRBV18	TRBJ1-1	.	.	CASSAGFGTEAFF	TGTGCCAGCTCAGCTGGCTTTGGTACTGAAGCTTTCTTT
13	TRBV20-1	TRBJ2-7	.	TRBD2	CSARAAGFNEQYF	TGCAGTGCTCGCGCAGCGGGATTCAACGAGCAGTACTTC
15	TRBV5-6	TRBJ2-5	few	.	CASSSVGGVQETQYF	TGTGCCAGCAGCTCGGTGGGTGGGGTCCAAGAGACCCAGTACTTC
10	TRBV27	TRBJ2-3	.	.	CASDSDTQYF	TGTGCCAGCGACTCAGATACGCAGTATTTT
15	TRBV4-2	TRBJ1-2	.	.	CASSQEKGVRLGYTF	TGTGCCAGCAGCCAAGAAAAAGGGGTGCGATTGGGCTACACCTTC
13	TRBV12-3/TRBV12-4	TRBJ2-2	few	.	CASSFKGNGELFF	TGTGCCAGCAGTTTTAAGGGGAACGGGGAGCTGTTTTTT
15	TRBV12-3/TRBV12-4	TRBJ2-6	once	.	CVSSPLSSGANVLTF	TGTGTCAGCTCACCACTGAGCTCTGGGGCCAACGTCCTGACTTTC
15	TRBV20-1	TRBJ1-6	.	TRBD1	CSAPGRDREVSPLHF	TGCAGTGCACCGGGCCGGGACAGGGAGGTTTCACCCCTCCACTTT
18	TRBV11-1	TRBJ2-1	.	TRBD2	CASHTLAGATSSYNEQFF	TGTGCCAGCCACACCCTAGCGGGAGCCACCAGCTCCTACAATGAGCAGTTCTTC
15	TRBV7-2	TRBJ2-7	few	.	CASSPAITASYEQYF	TGTGCCAGCAGCCCGGCGATCACAGCATCCTACGAGCAGTACTTC
12	TRBV24-1	TRBJ2-1	.	.	CATSDFTNEQFF	TGTGCCACCAGTGATTTCACCAATGAGCAGTTCTTC
17	TRBV6-1	TRBJ1-6	few	.	CASSPADRVGYNSPLHF	TGTGCCAGCAGCCCAGCAGACAGAGTGGGGTATAATTCACCCCTCCACTTT
13	TRBV29-1	TRBJ2-1	many	TRBD2	CSVRLAGDNEQFF	TGCAGCGTTAGACTAGCGGGAGACAATGAGCAGTTCTTC
13	TRBV18	TRBJ2-1	.	TRBD2	CASSRGLDNEQFF	TGTGCCAGCTCACGCGGACTAGATAATGAGCAGTTCTTC
11	TRBV6-2/TRBV6-3	TRBJ2-3	many	.	CASSPGNTQYF	TGTGCCAGCAGTCCAGGGAATACGCAGTATTTT
16	TRBV7-6	TRBJ2-5	.	TRBD2	CASSLGSGRIEETQYF	TGTGCCAGCAGCTTAGGGAGCGGGAGGATCGAAGAGACCCAGTACTTC
15	TRBV29-1	TRBJ2-7	.	TRBD2	CSVANPSGGTYEQYF	TGCAGCGTCGCAAACCCTAGCGGGGGGACCTACGAGCAGTACTTC
13	TRBV6-1	TRBJ1-5	few	.	CASLGGSNQPQHF	TGTGCCAGCTTGGGGGGTAGCAATCAGCCCCAGCATTTT
15	TRBV12-3/TRBV12-4	TRBJ2-3	once	TRBD2	CAGSISGRGTDTQYF	TGTGCCGGCAGTATTAGCGGGAGGGGCACAGATACGCAGTATTTT
16	TRBV12-3/TRBV12-4	TRBJ2-3	few	TRBD2	CASSLRSRGGPDTQYF	TGTGCCAGCAGTTTAAGGTCGCGCGGGGGACCAGATACGCAGTATTTT
17	TRBV6-2/TRBV6-3	TRBJ2-7	few	.	CASSYRHDRQNPREQYF	TGTGCCAGCAGTTACAGACATGACCGACAGAATCCTCGCGAGCAGTACTTC
14	TRBV28	TRBJ2-1	few	TRBD2	CASSIAGATNEQFF	TGTGCCAGCAGTATAGCGGGAGCGACCAATGAGCAGTTCTTC
17	TRBV7-2	TRBJ2-5	few	.	CASSLAQPPSFEETQYF	TGTGCCAGCAGCTTAGCACAACCCCCTTCATTCGAGGAGACCCAGTACTTC
16	TRBV7-9	TRBJ2-6	once	.	CASSLARGAGANVLTF	TGTGCCAGCAGCTTAGCGAGGGGGGCTGGGGCCAACGTCCTGACTTTC
14	TRBV5-1	TRBJ1-6	few	.	CASSLEGVGSPLHF	TGCGCCAGCAGCTTGGAAGGGGTGGGTTCACCCCTCCACTTT
15	TRBV7-9	TRBJ1-1	.	TRBD1	CASSLVRTGSTEAFF	TGTGCCAGCAGCTTAGTCCGGACAGGATCCACTGAAGCTTTCTTT
13	TRBV6-5	TRBJ2-2	few	.	CASSYAQSGELFF	TGTGCCAGCAGTTACGCCCAATCCGGGGAGCTGTTTTTT
15	TRBV28	TRBJ2-3	.	.	CASSSSGLPTDTQYF	TGTGCCAGCAGTTCATCGGGACTCCCAACAGATACGCAGTATTTT
15	TRBV4-3	TRBJ2-7	few	TRBD2	CASSQHREGLYEQYF	TGCGCCAGCAGCCAGCATAGGGAGGGACTCTACGAGCAGTACTTC
14	TRBV20-1	TRBJ2-2	few	.	CSARAQGNTGELFF	TGCAGTGCTAGAGCACAGGGGAACACCGGGGAGCTGTTTTTT
13	TRBV6-2/TRBV6-3	TRBJ2-7	.	.	CASGITGFYEQYF	TGTGCCAGTGGGATTACAGGGTTCTACGAGCAGTACTTC
16	TRBV6-5	TRBJ2-7	few	TRBD2	CASSWYGRGGGYEQYF	TGTGCCAGCAGTTGGTACGGACGGGGGGGGGGCTACGAGCAGTACTTC
13	TRBV27	TRBJ2-1	.	TRBD2	CAIGTSGTYEQFF	TGTGCCATCGGGACTAGCGGGACTTATGAGCAGTTCTTC
13	TRBV12-3/TRBV12-4	TRBJ2-1	many	.	CASSSGQNNEQFF	TGTGCCAGCAGTAGCGGACAGAACAATGAGCAGTTCTTC
12	TRBV28	TRBJ1-1	few	.	CASRTPNTEAFF	TGTGCCAGCAGAACCCCGAACACTGAAGCTTTCTTT
16	TRBV5-6	TRBJ2-1	.	TRBD2	CASSPWGRGGRDEQFF	TGTGCCAGCAGCCCTTGGGGGCGGGGGGGCCGCGATGAGCAGTTCTTC
12	TRBV12-3/TRBV12-4	TRBJ2-2	many	.	CASGRATGELFF	TGTGCCAGCGGCCGAGCCACCGGGGAGCTGTTTTTT
15	TRBV7-9	TRBJ2-3	.	TRBD2	CASSSLGGPTDTQYF	TGTGCCAGCAGCTCCTTGGGAGGGCCGACAGATACGCAGTATTTT
16	TRBV12-3/TRBV12-4	TRBJ1-3	.	TRBD1	CASSTRKGASGNTIYF	TGTGCCAGCAGCACTCGCAAGGGGGCATCTGGAAACACCATATATTTT
15	TRBV7-2	TRBJ1-1	many	.	CASSPRQASNTEAFF	TGTGCCAGCAGCCCAAGACAGGCGTCGAACACTGAAGCTTTCTTT
13	TRBV12-3/TRBV12-4	TRBJ2-7	few	.	CASSPSGAGEQYF	TGTGCCAGCAGTCCATCAGGGGCCGGCGAGCAGTACTTC
15	TRBV7-7	TRBJ2-1	many	.	CASSPGLSSYNEQFF	TGTGCTAGCAGCCCCGGATTGAGCTCCTACAATGAGCAGTTCTTC
13	TRBV27	TRBJ2-3	few	.	CASSLPALDTQYF	TGTGCCAGCAGTCTCCCAGCCCTAGATACGCAGTATTTT
15	TRBV5-1	TRBJ2-1	few	TRBD2	CASSSQTSGIDEQFF	TGCGCCAGCAGCTCTCAGACTAGCGGGATCGATGAGCAGTTCTTC
17	TRBV19	TRBJ2-1	.	.	CASSINPTGAIYNEQFF	TGTGCCAGTAGTATAAACCCCACCGGGGCCATATACAATGAGCAGTTCTTC
14	TRBV2	TRBJ1-5	.	.	CASSPTRAGQPQHF	TGTGCCAGCAGCCCTACCCGGGCCGGTCAGCCCCAGCATTTT
15	TRBV5-6	TRBJ2-3	few	.	CASSLDWARTDTQYF	TGTGCCAGCAGCTTGGACTGGGCTCGTACAGATACGCAGTATTTT
13	TRBV5-1	TRBJ2-7	few	TRBD1	CASSLTGDGEQYF	TGCGCCAGCAGCTTAACAGGGGACGGGGAGCAGTACTTC
15	TRBV18	TRBJ2-7	few	TRBD1	CASSPTRTGDNEQYF	TGTGCCAGCTCACCTACCCGGACAGGGGATAACGAGCAGTACTTC
15	TRBV29-1	TRBJ2-7	many	TRBD1	CSVEGTGEFYYEQYF	TGCAGCGTTGAGGGGACAGGGGAATTTTACTACGAGCAGTACTTC
17	TRBV12-2	TRBJ2-7	.	.	CASRLGPGTTPSYEQYF	TGTGCAAGTCGCTTAGGTCCCGGGACTACTCCTTCTTACGAGCAGTACTTC
15	TRBV7-6	TRBJ2-2	few	TRBD2	CASTDTSGVSGELFF	TGTGCCAGCACCGACACTAGCGGGGTATCCGGGGAGCTGTTTTTT
15	TRBV7-9	TRBJ2-7	.	.	CASSSTGARGYEQYF	TGTGCCAGCAGCAGTACAGGGGCTCGGGGGTACGAGCAGTACTTC
13	TRBV9	TRBJ1-5	many	.	CASSVAELGPQHF	TGTGCCAGCAGCGTAGCTGAGCTTGGGCCCCAGCATTTT
13	TRBV11-3	TRBJ2-2	.	.	CASSLQNSGELFF	TGTGCCAGCAGCCTCCAAAATAGCGGGGAGCTGTTTTTT
15	TRBV5-6	TRBJ2-7	few	TRBD1	CASSFRPGQGHEQYF	TGTGCCAGCAGCTTCCGACCGGGACAGGGCCACGAGCAGTACTTC